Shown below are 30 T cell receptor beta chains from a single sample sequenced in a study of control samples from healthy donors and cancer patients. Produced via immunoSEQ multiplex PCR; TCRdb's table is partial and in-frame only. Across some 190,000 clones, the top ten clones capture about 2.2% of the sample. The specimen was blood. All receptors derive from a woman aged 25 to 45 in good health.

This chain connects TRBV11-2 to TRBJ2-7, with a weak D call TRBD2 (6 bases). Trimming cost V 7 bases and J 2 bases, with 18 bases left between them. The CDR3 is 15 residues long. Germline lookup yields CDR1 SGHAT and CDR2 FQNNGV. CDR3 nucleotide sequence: TGTGCCAGCACCCCCAATAGCGGATCAACCTACGAGCAGTACTTC. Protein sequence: CASTPNSGSTYEQYF. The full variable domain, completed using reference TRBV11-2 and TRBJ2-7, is EAGVAQSPRYKIIEKRQSVAFWCNPISGHATLYWYQQILGQGPKLLIQFQNNGVVDDSQLPKDRFSAERLKGVDSTLKIQPAKLEDSAVYLCASTPNSGSTYEQYFGPGTRLTVT.

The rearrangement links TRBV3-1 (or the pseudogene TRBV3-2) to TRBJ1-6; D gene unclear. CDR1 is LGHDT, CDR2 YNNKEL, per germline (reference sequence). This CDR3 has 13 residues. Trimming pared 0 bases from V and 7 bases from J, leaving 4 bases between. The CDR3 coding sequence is TGTGCCAGCAGCCAAGATCCAAATTCACCCCTCCACTTT. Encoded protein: CASSQDPNSPLHF.

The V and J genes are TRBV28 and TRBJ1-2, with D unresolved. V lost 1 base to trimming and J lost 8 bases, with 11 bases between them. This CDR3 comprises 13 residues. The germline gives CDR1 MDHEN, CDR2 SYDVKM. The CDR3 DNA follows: TGTGCCAGCAGTTTATCTAACCGAGGGGGCTACACCTTC. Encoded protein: CASSLSNRGGYTF.

The CDR3 nucleotides read TGCGCCAGCAGTGAGGACAGTTTCTCTGGAAACACCATATATTTT. Translation gives CASSEDSFSGNTIYF. V gene TRBV10-1 combines with J gene TRBJ1-3; a weak D match, TRBD1 (5 bases). Trimming removed 2 bases at V and 0 bases at J, with 8 bases between. Germline V gives CDR1 WNHNN, CDR2 SYGVQD (reference sequence). The CDR3 consists of 15 residues.

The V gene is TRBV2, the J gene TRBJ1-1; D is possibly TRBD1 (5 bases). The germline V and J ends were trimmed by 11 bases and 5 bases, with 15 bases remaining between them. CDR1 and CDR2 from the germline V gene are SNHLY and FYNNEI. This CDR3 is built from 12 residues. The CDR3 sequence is CADDGDATEAFF. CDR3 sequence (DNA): TGTGCCGATGATGGGGACGCGACTGAAGCTTTCTTT.

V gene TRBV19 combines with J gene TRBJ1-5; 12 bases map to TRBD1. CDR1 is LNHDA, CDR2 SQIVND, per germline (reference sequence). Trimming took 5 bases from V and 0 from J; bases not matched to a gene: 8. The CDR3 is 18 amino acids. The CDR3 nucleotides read TGTGCCAGTAGTCCACGTCCGGGACAGGGGGCTAGCAATCAGCCCCAGCATTTT. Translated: CASSPRPGQGASNQPQHF.

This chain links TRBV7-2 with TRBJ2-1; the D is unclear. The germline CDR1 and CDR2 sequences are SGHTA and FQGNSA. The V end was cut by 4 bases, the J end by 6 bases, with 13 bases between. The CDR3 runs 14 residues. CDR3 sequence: CASSYRVPGNEQFF. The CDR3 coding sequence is TGTGCCAGCAGCTACCGGGTCCCAGGCAATGAGCAGTTCTTC.

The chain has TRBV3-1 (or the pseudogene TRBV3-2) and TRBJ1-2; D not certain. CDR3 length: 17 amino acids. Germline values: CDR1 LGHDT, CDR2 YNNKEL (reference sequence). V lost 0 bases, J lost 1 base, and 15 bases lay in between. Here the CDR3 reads CASSQDRPERFNYGYTF. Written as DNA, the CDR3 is TGTGCCAGCAGCCAAGATAGACCAGAGAGGTTTAACTATGGCTACACCTTC.

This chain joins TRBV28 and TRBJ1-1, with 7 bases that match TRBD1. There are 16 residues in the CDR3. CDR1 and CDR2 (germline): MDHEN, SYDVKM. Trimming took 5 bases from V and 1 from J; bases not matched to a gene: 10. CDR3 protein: CASSTIHRGTNTEAFF. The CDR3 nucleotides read TGTGCCAGCAGTACCATCCACAGGGGTACGAACACTGAAGCTTTCTTT.

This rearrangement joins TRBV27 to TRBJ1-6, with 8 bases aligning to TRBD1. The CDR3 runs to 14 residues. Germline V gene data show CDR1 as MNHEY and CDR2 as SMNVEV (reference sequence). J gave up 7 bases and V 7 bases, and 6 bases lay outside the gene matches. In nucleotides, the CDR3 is TGTGCCAGCAAACGGGACAGGACGAATTCACCCCTCCACTTT. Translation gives CASKRDRTNSPLHF.

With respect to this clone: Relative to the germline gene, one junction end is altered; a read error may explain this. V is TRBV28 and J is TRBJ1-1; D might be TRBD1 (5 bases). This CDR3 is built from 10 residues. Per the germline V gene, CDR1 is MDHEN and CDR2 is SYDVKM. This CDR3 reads CASRSVVTVF. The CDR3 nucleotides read TGTGCCAGCAGGTCTGTTGTGACAGTTTTT.

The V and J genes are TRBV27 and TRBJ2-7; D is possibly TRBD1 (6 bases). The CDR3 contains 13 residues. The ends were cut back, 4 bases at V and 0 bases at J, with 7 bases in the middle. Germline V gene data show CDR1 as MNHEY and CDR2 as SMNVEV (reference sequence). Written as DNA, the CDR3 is TGTGCCAGCAGTTCACAGGGCTCCTACGAGCAGTACTTC. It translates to CASSSQGSYEQYF.

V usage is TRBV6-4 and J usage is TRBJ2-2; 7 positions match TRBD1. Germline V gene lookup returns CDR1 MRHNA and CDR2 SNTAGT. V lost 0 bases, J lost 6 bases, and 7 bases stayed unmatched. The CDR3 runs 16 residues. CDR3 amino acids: CASSDSRGRSAGELFF. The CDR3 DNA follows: TGTGCCAGCAGTGACTCGAGGGGGCGGTCGGCCGGGGAGCTGTTTTTT.

CDR3 in DNA: TGCGCCAGCAGCCCGAAGAGCATAAACGCCGATCAGCCCCAGCATTTT. Its protein is CASSPKSINADQPQHF. This chain uses TRBV4-1 with TRBJ1-5; D remains unclear. The CDR3 is made up of 16 amino acids. V lost 4 bases to trimming and J lost 5 bases, with 18 bases between them. The germline V gene has CDR1 MGHRA and CDR2 YSYEKL.

The CDR3 protein is CASSPRDLLAGGNGAFF. The CDR3, as DNA: TGTGCCAGCTCACCACGGGATTTGTTGGCAGGCGGGAATGGGGCTTTCTTT. The chain employs TRBV18 and TRBJ1-1, with D hard to call. CDR1 KGHSH and CDR2 LQKENI come from the germline V gene. The V and J ends lost 1 base and 11 bases respectively, with 26 bases between them. This CDR3 spans 17 amino acids.

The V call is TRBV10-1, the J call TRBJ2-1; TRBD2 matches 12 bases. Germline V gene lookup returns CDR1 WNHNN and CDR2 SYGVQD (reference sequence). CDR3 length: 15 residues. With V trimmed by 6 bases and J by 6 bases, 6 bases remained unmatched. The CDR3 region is CASREGLAGINEQFF. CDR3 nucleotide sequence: TGCGCCAGCAGAGAAGGACTAGCGGGGATCAATGAGCAGTTCTTC.

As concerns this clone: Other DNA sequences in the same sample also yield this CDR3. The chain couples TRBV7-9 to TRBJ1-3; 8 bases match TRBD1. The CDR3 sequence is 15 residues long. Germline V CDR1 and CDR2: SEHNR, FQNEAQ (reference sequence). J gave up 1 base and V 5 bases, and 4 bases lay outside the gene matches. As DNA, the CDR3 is TGTGCCAGCAGCCCGCAGGGGGCGTCTGGAAACACCATATATTTT. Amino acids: CASSPQGASGNTIYF.

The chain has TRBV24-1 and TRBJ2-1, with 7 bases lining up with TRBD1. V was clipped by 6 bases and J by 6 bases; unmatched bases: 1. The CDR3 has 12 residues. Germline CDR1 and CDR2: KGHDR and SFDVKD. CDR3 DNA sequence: TGTGCCACCAGTACAGGGGTCAATGAGCAGTTCTTC. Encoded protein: CATSTGVNEQFF.

The CDR3, as DNA: TGTGCCAGCAGTTTGTACAGGGGGGCCGATACGCAGTATTTT. Translation: CASSLYRGADTQYF. The V call is TRBV28, the J call TRBJ2-3; 8 bases map to TRBD1. Germline CDR1 is MDHEN and CDR2 is SYDVKM. The CDR3 extends over 14 amino acids. V dropped 3 bases and J dropped 6; count of bases not matched to a gene: 5.

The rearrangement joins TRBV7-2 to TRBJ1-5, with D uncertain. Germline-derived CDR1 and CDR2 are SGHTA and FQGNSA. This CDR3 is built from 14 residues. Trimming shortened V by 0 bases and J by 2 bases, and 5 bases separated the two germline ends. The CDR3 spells CASSLAPGNQPQHF. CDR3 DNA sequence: TGTGCCAGCAGCTTAGCGCCGGGCAATCAGCCCCAGCATTTT.

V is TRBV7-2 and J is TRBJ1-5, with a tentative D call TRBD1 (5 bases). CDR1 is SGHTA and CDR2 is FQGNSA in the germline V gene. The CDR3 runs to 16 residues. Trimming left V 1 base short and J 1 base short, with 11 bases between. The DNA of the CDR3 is TGTGCCAGCAGCTTAGTGGGGGGAGAGAGCAATCAGCCCCAGCATTTT. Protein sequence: CASSLVGGESNQPQHF.

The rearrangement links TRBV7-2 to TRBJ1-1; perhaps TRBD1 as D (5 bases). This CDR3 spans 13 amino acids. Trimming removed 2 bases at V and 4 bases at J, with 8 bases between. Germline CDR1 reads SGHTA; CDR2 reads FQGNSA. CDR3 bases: TGTGCCAGCAGCTTACAGGGAGGCACTGAAGCTTTCTTT. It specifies CASSLQGGTEAFF.

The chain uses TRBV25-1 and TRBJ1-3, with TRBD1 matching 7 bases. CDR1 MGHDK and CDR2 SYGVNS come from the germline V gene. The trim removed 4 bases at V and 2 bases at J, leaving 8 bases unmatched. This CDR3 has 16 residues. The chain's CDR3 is CASSVTGTETGNTIYF. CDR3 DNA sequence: TGTGCCAGCAGTGTAACCGGGACAGAAACTGGAAACACCATATATTTT.

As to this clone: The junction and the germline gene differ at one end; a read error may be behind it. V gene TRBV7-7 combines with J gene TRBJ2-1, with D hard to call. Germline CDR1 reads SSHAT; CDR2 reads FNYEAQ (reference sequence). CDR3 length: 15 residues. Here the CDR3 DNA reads TGTGCTAGCAGCGCAGAGCATAATTTCTACAATGAGCAGTTCTTC. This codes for CASSAEHNFYNEQFF.

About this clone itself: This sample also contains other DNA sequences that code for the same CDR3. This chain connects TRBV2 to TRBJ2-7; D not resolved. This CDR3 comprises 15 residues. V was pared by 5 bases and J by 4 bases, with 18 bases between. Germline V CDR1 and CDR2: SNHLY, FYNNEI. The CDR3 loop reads CASSFRLEAVYEQYF. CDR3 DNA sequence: TGTGCCAGCAGTTTCAGGCTTGAGGCTGTTTACGAGCAGTACTTC.

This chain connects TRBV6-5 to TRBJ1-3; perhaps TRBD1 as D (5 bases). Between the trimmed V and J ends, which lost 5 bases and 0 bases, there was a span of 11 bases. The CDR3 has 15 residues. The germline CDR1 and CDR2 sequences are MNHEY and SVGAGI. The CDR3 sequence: CASSQQDFSGNTIYF. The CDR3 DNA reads TGTGCCAGCAGTCAACAGGATTTCTCTGGAAACACCATATATTTT.

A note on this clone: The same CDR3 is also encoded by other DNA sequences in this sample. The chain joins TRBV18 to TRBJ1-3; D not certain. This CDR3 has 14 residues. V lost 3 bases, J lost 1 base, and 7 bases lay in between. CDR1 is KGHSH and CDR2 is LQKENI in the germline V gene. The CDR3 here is CASSPRGSGNTIYF. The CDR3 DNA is TGTGCCAGCTCACCTCGAGGTTCTGGAAACACCATATATTTT.

The CDR3 DNA is TGTGCCAGCAGCTTGCTTCGGGGGAATAACAATGAGCAGTTCTTC. Its protein is CASSLLRGNNNEQFF. The genes are TRBV5-8 and TRBJ2-1, with D tentatively TRBD2 (6 bases). This CDR3 has 15 residues. Germline loops: CDR1 SGHTS, CDR2 YDEGEE. With 1 base removed from V and 5 bases from J, the gap between germline ends came to 13 bases. Filled out from reference TRBV5-8 and TRBJ2-1, the complete variable domain reads EAGVTQSPTHLIKTRGQQATLRCSPISGHTSVYWYQQALGLGLQFLLWYDEGEERNRGNFPPRFSGRQFPNYSSELNVNALELEDSALYLCASSLLRGNNNEQFFGPGTRLTVL.

In DNA form, the CDR3 reads TGTGCCAGCAGTTACGACAGGCATAGCAATCAGCCCCAGCATTTT. This gives the protein CASSYDRHSNQPQHF. The V call is TRBV2, the J call TRBJ1-5, with D possibly matching TRBD1 (6 bases). Germline V gene lookup returns CDR1 SNHLY and CDR2 FYNNEI. Trimming removed 5 bases at V and 0 bases at J, with 11 bases between. This CDR3 comprises 15 residues.

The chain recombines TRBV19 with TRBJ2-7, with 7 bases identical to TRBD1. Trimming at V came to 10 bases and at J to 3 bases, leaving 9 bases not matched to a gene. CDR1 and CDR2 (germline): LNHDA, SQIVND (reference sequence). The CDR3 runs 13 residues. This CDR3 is CATSGGWGYEQYF. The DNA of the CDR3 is TGTGCCACCTCAGGGGGATGGGGCTACGAGCAGTACTTC.